These T cell receptor beta chains were read from a single sample in a study of breast tumors, draining lymph nodes, adjacent tissues. In TCRdb, the multiplex PCR reads were re-called with MiXCR into one record per CDR3 protein. The sample yields 21,000 or so distinct CDR3 sequences, 41% seen once. Sequenced input: breast tumor tissue. The source is a female donor with breast cancer. Some clones in this sample may be carry-over from other donors' samples. CDR3s include the opening cysteine and the closing phenylalanine or tryptophan.

v_gene: TRBV20-1; j_gene: TRBJ2-6; CDR3aa: CSARDRGTGGSGANVLTF
v_gene: TRBV2; j_gene: TRBJ1-5; CDR3aa: CASTGGTGQNQPQHF
v_gene: TRBV2; j_gene: TRBJ2-1; CDR3aa: CASSYGQGAGNEQFF
v_gene: TRBV12-3/TRBV12-4; j_gene: TRBJ1-2; CDR3aa: CASSATGTRFKGYTF
v_gene: TRBV2; j_gene: TRBJ2-1; CDR3aa: CASSERNEQFF
v_gene: TRBV20-1; j_gene: TRBJ2-1; CDR3aa: CSARGPGTAVDNEQFF
v_gene: TRBV5-1; j_gene: TRBJ2-5; CDR3aa: CASSFPTAPGQGVQETQYF
v_gene: TRBV7-9; j_gene: TRBJ2-1; CDR3aa: CASSTPERGYNEQFF
v_gene: TRBV6-5; j_gene: TRBJ2-5; CDR3aa: CASSHAGETQYF
v_gene: TRBV7-9; j_gene: TRBJ1-2; CDR3aa: CASSINDYGYTF
v_gene: TRBV3-1; j_gene: TRBJ2-3; CDR3aa: CASSQQTSGGGTDTQYF
v_gene: TRBV30; j_gene: TRBJ1-2; CDR3aa: CACDRGNYGYTF
v_gene: TRBV29-1; j_gene: TRBJ2-2; CDR3aa: CSVEDPREWGGELFF
v_gene: TRBV6-1; j_gene: TRBJ2-3; CDR3aa: CASSEVFTDTQYF
v_gene: TRBV4-1; j_gene: TRBJ2-3; CDR3aa: CASSLAGGPGDTQYF
v_gene: TRBV9; j_gene: TRBJ1-6; CDR3aa: CASRRDSQNSPPPF
v_gene: TRBV7-1; j_gene: TRBJ2-7; CDR3aa: CASSSRGYGGYEQYF
v_gene: TRBV7-2; j_gene: TRBJ2-3; CDR3aa: CASSLAWDSTDTQYF
v_gene: TRBV7-2; j_gene: TRBJ2-1; CDR3aa: CASSFSGPYNEQFF
v_gene: TRBV10-3; j_gene: TRBJ1-2; CDR3aa: CAVSLGIGPNYGYTF
v_gene: TRBV10-2; j_gene: TRBJ2-7; CDR3aa: CASSPPRYEQYF
v_gene: TRBV5-1; j_gene: TRBJ2-3; CDR3aa: CASSFWVAGGDTQYF
v_gene: TRBV7-2; j_gene: TRBJ1-5; CDR3aa: CASSVRGGGGQPQHF
v_gene: TRBV6-6; j_gene: TRBJ1-6; CDR3aa: CASRNPQGASTLHF
v_gene: TRBV25-1; j_gene: TRBJ1-6; CDR3aa: CASSDRSSYNSPLHF
v_gene: TRBV9; j_gene: TRBJ2-1; CDR3aa: CASSVGSGVYNEQFF
v_gene: TRBV11-2; j_gene: TRBJ2-2; CDR3aa: CASSRQTSENTGELFF
v_gene: TRBV7-2; j_gene: TRBJ2-2; CDR3aa: CASSLAPGLAGVSGELFF
v_gene: TRBV7-2; j_gene: TRBJ1-2; CDR3aa: CASSLALGNYGYTF
v_gene: TRBV30; j_gene: TRBJ2-7; CDR3aa: CAWSGGDYEQYF
v_gene: TRBV7-2; j_gene: TRBJ2-7; CDR3aa: CASSTGTGGLEQYF
v_gene: TRBV5-5; j_gene: TRBJ1-2; CDR3aa: CASSLNYGYTF
v_gene: TRBV7-3; j_gene: TRBJ1-2; CDR3aa: CASSSGREYGYTF
v_gene: TRBV12-3/TRBV12-4; j_gene: TRBJ1-5; CDR3aa: CASSRRTGDAQPQHF
v_gene: TRBV3-1; j_gene: TRBJ1-2; CDR3aa: CASSQAGYTNYGYTF
v_gene: TRBV7-2; j_gene: TRBJ2-7; CDR3aa: CASSPRHEQYF
v_gene: TRBV7-9; j_gene: TRBJ2-7; CDR3aa: CASSGTAYEQYF
v_gene: TRBV2; j_gene: TRBJ1-4; CDR3aa: CASTLQGAGEKLFF
v_gene: TRBV5-1; j_gene: TRBJ2-3; CDR3aa: CASSPKSAGCF
v_gene: TRBV20-1; j_gene: TRBJ2-7; CDR3aa: CSAVRGSYERYF
v_gene: TRBV20-1; j_gene: TRBJ2-5; CDR3aa: CSAASWGLKETQYF
v_gene: TRBV3-1; j_gene: TRBJ2-3; CDR3aa: CASSRRGIDTDTQYF
v_gene: TRBV10-2; j_gene: TRBJ2-5; CDR3aa: CASRGPSGGAGETQYF
v_gene: TRBV5-6; j_gene: TRBJ1-2; CDR3aa: CASSLGTGGFYGYTF
v_gene: TRBV20-1; j_gene: TRBJ2-3; CDR3aa: CSASGRAGTTDTQYF
v_gene: TRBV29-1; j_gene: TRBJ2-3; CDR3aa: CSAQTGGATDTQYF
v_gene: TRBV14; j_gene: TRBJ1-4; CDR3aa: CASSQVGNEKLFF
v_gene: TRBV5-1; j_gene: TRBJ2-2; CDR3aa: CASSSKLDNTGELFF
v_gene: TRBV5-1; j_gene: TRBJ2-7; CDR3aa: CASSVGQGAYEQYF
v_gene: TRBV12-3/TRBV12-4; j_gene: TRBJ1-6; CDR3aa: CASSLGQTSSPLHF
v_gene: TRBV7-9; j_gene: TRBJ2-7; CDR3aa: CTSGRTANYEQYF
v_gene: TRBV5-1; j_gene: TRBJ1-2; CDR3aa: CASSFTTNYGYTF
v_gene: TRBV7-9; j_gene: TRBJ1-5; CDR3aa: CASSLDSYRPQHF
v_gene: TRBV14; j_gene: TRBJ1-6; CDR3aa: CASSQAGFDSPLPF
v_gene: TRBV11-2; j_gene: TRBJ2-1; CDR3aa: CASSDGTLYNEQFF
v_gene: TRBV6-5; j_gene: TRBJ2-3; CDR3aa: CASTFSGDSTDTQYF
v_gene: TRBV12-3/TRBV12-4; j_gene: TRBJ1-6; CDR3aa: CASSFGQNNSPLHF